A selection of T cell receptor beta chains follows, all from one sample in a study of regulatory T cells in long-lasting Graves disease. TCRdb re-derived calls from the multiplex PCR reads in MiXCR, one entry per CDR3 protein. The table records 550,000 to 700,000 distinct CDR3 sequences, roughly 15% of them present only once. The data also belong to a second study, concerning T cells in Graves' hyperthyroidism and ophthalmopathy.

The source was peripheral blood mononuclear cells (PBMCs), collected at new diagnosis, from a patient treated with antithyroid drugs. Receptor source: a man aged 18 to 30 with Graves disease. CDR3s include the opening cysteine and the closing phenylalanine or tryptophan. The D gene is left open where the match is weak. Some rows mark clone size as missing; the rest say once, few, many or name a class of expanded clone.

NA,few,TRBV28,TRBJ1-2,CASMGGAANYGYTF,TGTGCCAGCATGGGGGGGGCAGCTAACTATGGCTACACCTTC
NA,many,TRBV6-2/TRBV6-3,TRBJ2-1,CASSETGIASQFF,TGTGCCAGCAGTGAAACAGGGATTGCATCGCAGTTCTTC
TRBD2,few,TRBV7-3,TRBJ2-1,CASSLAAGLAADEKSNEQFF,TGTGCCAGCAGCTTAGCGGCCGGACTAGCGGCCGATGAGAAATCCAATGAGCAGTTCTTC
NA,many,TRBV2,TRBJ1-4,CASSGATNEKLFF,TGTGCCAGCAGTGGCGCAACTAATGAAAAACTGTTTTTT
NA,many,TRBV6-1,TRBJ1-2,CASLSAGSFGYTF,TGTGCCAGCCTTTCGGCAGGGTCGTTTGGCTACACCTTC
TRBD1,NA,TRBV7-3,TRBJ1-1,CASSEDRGTNTEAFF,TGTGCCAGCAGCGAGGACAGGGGTACGAACACTGAAGCTTTCTTT
NA,many,TRBV15,TRBJ1-2,CATSIGGGYGYTF,TGTGCCACCAGCATAGGAGGGGGCTATGGCTACACCTTC
TRBD2,many,TRBV6-5,TRBJ2-1,CASSYRLAGYNEQFF,TGTGCCAGCAGTTATAGGCTAGCGGGTTATAATGAGCAGTTCTTC
NA,many,TRBV7-3,TRBJ2-3,CASSRTGPNTDTQYF,TGTGCCAGCAGTCGTACGGGACCCAACACAGATACGCAGTATTTT
NA,NA,TRBV11-1,TRBJ2-3,CASSPGVGGTLTDTQYF,TGTGCCAGCAGCCCAGGGGTAGGCGGGACCCTCACAGATACGCAGTATTTT
NA,many,TRBV28,TRBJ1-2,CASSFGRIAYGYTF,TGTGCCAGCAGTTTTGGCCGAATCGCCTATGGCTACACCTTC
TRBD2,many,TRBV20-1,TRBJ2-3,CSAPSGGNTDTQYF,TGCAGTGCCCCTAGCGGGGGTAACACAGATACGCAGTATTTT
NA,few,TRBV6-1,TRBJ1-6,CASSEALGRYNSPLHF,TGTGCCAGCAGTGAAGCGCTCGGACGGTATAATTCACCCCTCCACTTT
NA,many,TRBV6-2/TRBV6-3,TRBJ2-7,CASSPGTLTPYEQYF,TGTGCCAGCAGTCCGGGAACCCTGACCCCCTACGAGCAGTACTTC
NA,many,TRBV2,TRBJ2-1,CASNRERSNEQFF,TGTGCCAGCAACCGGGAGAGGAGCAATGAGCAGTTCTTC
NA,many,TRBV12-3/TRBV12-4,TRBJ1-2,CASSARGRGGYTF,TGTGCCAGCAGTGCAAGAGGACGTGGCGGCTACACCTTC
NA,few,TRBV29-1,TRBJ1-3,CSSWGQGLGGNTIYF,TGCAGCTCCTGGGGGCAGGGACTTGGTGGAAACACCATATATTTT
TRBD1,NA,TRBV28,TRBJ1-2,CAGSLDRAYGYTF,TGTGCCGGCAGTCTGGACAGGGCCTATGGCTACACCTTC
TRBD2,NA,TRBV20-1,TRBJ2-5,CSARGTSGIETQYF,TGCAGTGCTAGAGGGACTAGCGGGATTGAGACCCAGTACTTC
NA,many,TRBV2,TRBJ1-2,CASSPTGLNYGYTF,TGTGCCAGCAGTCCCACAGGGCTTAACTATGGCTACACCTTC
NA,many,TRBV10-3,TRBJ2-1,CANAPAGSYNEQFF,TGTGCCAACGCCCCGGCAGGGTCCTACAATGAGCAGTTCTTC
NA,many,TRBV7-9,TRBJ2-1,CASSRGRVNEQFF,TGTGCCAGCAGCCGCGGAAGAGTCAATGAGCAGTTCTTC
NA,many,TRBV18,TRBJ2-3,CASSPPSWDIDTDTQYF,TGTGCCAGCTCACCACCGTCGTGGGACATAGACACAGATACGCAGTATTTT
TRBD1,NA,TRBV6-5,TRBJ1-6,CASSYRGPDSPLHF,TGTGCCAGCAGTTACAGGGGGCCGGATTCACCCCTCCACTTT
TRBD2,few,TRBV7-9,TRBJ2-1,CASSLGGSQFF,TGTGCCAGCAGCTTAGGCGGGAGTCAGTTCTTC
NA,many,TRBV10-3,TRBJ2-2,CAISESNREVAGELFF,TGTGCCATCAGTGAGTCAAACAGGGAAGTTGCCGGGGAGCTGTTTTTT
NA,many,TRBV6-1,TRBJ2-5,CASSAVDETQYF,TGTGCCAGCAGTGCAGTCGACGAGACCCAGTACTTC
NA,few,TRBV3-1,TRBJ2-1,CASSVVGEQFF,TGTGCCAGCAGCGTGGTGGGAGAGCAGTTCTTC
NA,many,TRBV27,TRBJ1-4,CASSPRDDATNEKLFF,TGTGCCAGCAGTCCCCGGGACGACGCAACTAATGAAAAACTGTTTTTT
TRBD1,few,TRBV6-1,TRBJ1-2,CASSSPGTGGGYTF,TGTGCCAGCAGCTCACCCGGGACAGGGGGTGGCTACACCTTC
NA,few,TRBV30,TRBJ1-5,CAWSRGAFNQPQHF,TGTGCCTGGAGCCGGGGAGCGTTCAATCAGCCCCAGCATTTT
NA,few,TRBV6-1,TRBJ2-2,CASSVDSGTGELFF,TGTGCCAGCAGTGTGGACAGTGGGACCGGGGAGCTGTTTTTT
NA,many,TRBV10-3,TRBJ1-1,CAISDRENTEAFF,TGTGCCATCAGTGACCGGGAGAACACTGAAGCTTTCTTT
TRBD1,many,TRBV28,TRBJ1-2,CASTRQGPVNYGYTF,TGTGCCAGCACTCGACAGGGTCCCGTTAACTATGGCTACACCTTC
NA,few,TRBV5-4,TRBJ2-3,CASSLVSGMGSDTQYF,TGTGCCAGCAGCTTGGTTTCAGGGATGGGGTCAGATACGCAGTATTTT
NA,many,TRBV28,TRBJ1-2,CASSLGVGGGYGYTF,TGTGCCAGCAGTTTAGGCGTAGGGGGGGGCTATGGCTACACCTTC
TRBD2,NA,TRBV7-6,TRBJ2-1,CASSLGAGRETYNEQFF,TGTGCCAGCAGCTTAGGGGCGGGGCGGGAGACCTACAATGAGCAGTTCTTC
NA,many,TRBV6-2/TRBV6-3,TRBJ2-3,CASRPTGDTQYF,TGTGCCAGCAGACCAACCGGGGATACGCAGTATTTT
TRBD2,many,TRBV11-2,TRBJ2-1,CASSFVAGGPGEQFF,TGTGCCAGCAGCTTCGTTGCGGGAGGGCCGGGAGAGCAGTTCTTC
NA,few,TRBV27,TRBJ2-7,CASSAGPEQYF,TGTGCCAGCAGCGCAGGGCCCGAGCAGTACTTC
TRBD1,NA,TRBV19,TRBJ1-5,CASTLRTGSQGQPQHF,TGTGCCAGTACCCTCCGGACAGGGAGTCAAGGCCAGCCCCAGCATTTT
NA,many,TRBV30,TRBJ2-7,CAWVGMGTYEQYF,TGTGCCTGGGTAGGCATGGGTACCTACGAGCAGTACTTC
TRBD1,NA,TRBV12-3/TRBV12-4,TRBJ1-2,CASSLRDRAYGYTF,TGTGCCAGCAGTTTACGGGACAGGGCTTATGGCTACACCTTC
TRBD2,many,TRBV10-2,TRBJ2-2,CASSEARGLAGINTGELFF,TGCGCCAGCAGTGAGGCCCGGGGACTAGCGGGGATTAACACCGGGGAGCTGTTTTTT
NA,many,TRBV15,TRBJ2-1,CATSPRDSYNEQFF,TGTGCCACCAGCCCCCGGGACTCCTACAATGAGCAGTTCTTC